The TCR beta chain under discussion was sequenced for a study of blood T cell repertoires in COVID-19. Across the whole study: Acute and convalescent COVID-19 samples came from the United States, Italy and Spain. T cells, B-cell-depleted T cells, or PBMCs provided the cDNA or gDNA that served as material.

Per the original data handling: Researchers report that nucleated cell counts were estimated from reference gene primer amplification. Only in-frame clones appear in the TCRdb table, and some are missing; sequencing was by immunoSEQ multiplex PCR. D and trimming were read from the DNA, whereas the V and J calls and clone size are those reported in that table. The table lists 200,000 to 250,000 clones, roughly nine tenths of them singletons. The germline gives CDR1 SGHNT, CDR2 YENEEA. CDR3 length equals 14 residues. Trimming took off 3 bases at V and 0 bases at J, with 6 bases between the two ends. The sequenced material came from peripheral blood. J is TRBJ2-1 and V is TRBV11-3; D ambiguous. This receptor was obtained from a man aged 55 to 70 with acute or convalescent COVID-19. In DNA form, the CDR3 reads TGTGCCAGCAGCTTGGCCTCCTCCTACAATGAGCAGTTCTTC. It specifies CASSLASSYNEQFF. Complete variable domain (other parts from reference TRBV11-3 and TRBJ2-1): EAGVVQSPRYKIIEKKQPVAFWCNPISGHNTLYWYLQNLGQGPELLIRYENEEAVDDSQLPKDRFSAERLKGVDSTLKIQPAELGDSAVYLCASSLASSYNEQFFGPGTRLTVL.